The TCR beta chain under discussion was sequenced for a study of beta chain features in type 1 diabetes (dated by TCRdb to the late 2010s). Looking at the study overall: Mean age, gender distribution, total cell number and subset yield did not differ between patients and healthy donors. A total of roughly 100 million sorted cells were examined across all samples, and the number of cells per subset was strongly correlated with RNA yield. In the study, recently diagnosed type 1 diabetes patients and matched healthy donors were compared on the TCRB repertoires of their sorted circulating CD4+ T cell subsets. Regulatory and stem cell-like memory subsets were obtained from only 8 patients and roughly eight healthy donors, while naive and central memory subsets were obtained from all 30 or so donors.

A single peripheral blood draw of approximately 120 mL on average was collected from each donor into heparinised tubes. Using a panel that included CD45RO, CCR7, CD25, CD127, CD95 and CD27, naive, central memory, regulatory and stem cell-like memory CD4+ T cells were sorted on a BD FACSAria II. All sorted populations exceeded 98% purity. PBMCs were isolated immediately by Lymphoprep density gradient centrifugation and stained directly without culture. Samples were stained and sorted in pairs, with one healthy donor and one patient per experiment, so that batch effects were minimized. Between the V and J ends, shortened by 5 bases and 4 bases respectively, the junction contains 12 bases. The CDR3 has 13 amino acids, counting the end cysteine and phenylalanine. Only the CDR3 part of the read is kept: 39 bases, read in frame from the first base. CDR1 and CDR2, looked up from the germline V gene, are MNHEY and SVGAGI.

About this clone itself: Its recognized antigen is unknown. Base qualities are not at hand, and no much larger clone is one base apart.

Overall results and qualifications from the work: At VDJ recombination sites, type 1 diabetes patients had fewer insertions and more deleted nucleotides, which implies abnormalities in thymic rearrangement. Only small numbers of individuals were included in the HLA sub-analyses, which left unresolved whether HLA type had any influence on TCRB rearrangement. Naive, central memory and regulatory TCRB repertoires appeared more similar among patients than among healthy donors. Because cDNA was sequenced instead of genomic DNA, highly expressing activated cells could be over-represented, though the groups showed no difference in activation or CD3 levels. Type 1 diabetes patients showed a moderate but significant shortening of TCRB CDR3 length in all four CD4+ subsets. PCR may preferentially amplify shorter templates, but because patient and control samples were amplified and corrected together, any resulting skew would affect both groups equally.

The entire amount of isolated RNA was reverse transcribed using the High Capacity cDNA Reverse Transcription Kit, so the sequenced TCRB transcripts were expressed ones. Naive, central memory and regulatory T cell samples underwent deep immunoSEQ sequencing, averaging about 3.57 million total reads per sample. Sorted cells were lysed in RLT buffer, and RNA was extracted using DNase-treated RNeasy Micro or Mini kits according to cell number. Each cell subset was processed on its own to prevent cross-contamination, while patient and healthy donor samples were processed together. The immunoSEQ multiplex PCR was used to amplify TCRB sequences from cDNA, yielding 87-bp fragments that span the CDR3 region. Sequencing of the amplicons was done on the Illumina HiSeq platform. The original methods were these. Synthetic template baselines were used to correct PCR bias computationally, reads within Hamming distance 2 were collapsed together, and singletons that could not be merged were discarded. Reads were aligned against IMGT so that V, D and J genes, CDR3 length and insertions or deletions at six rearrangement sites could be assigned. Within each subset, clonotype counts were normalized to the number of sorted cells before true diversity and Gini coefficients were calculated with the tcR R package. The overlap coefficient, calculated on TCRB nucleotide sequences, was used to measure repertoire sharing. TCRdb carries this immuneACCESS record with in-frame sequences only. Its versions omit some clonotypes, under half of them owing to an unresolved V gene in the studies checked, with the rest unexplained. Clone size and V and J calls were adopted from that table, with D and trimming inferred from the DNA. For this sample there are some 160,000 clones; about 9% appear just once. In total, the top ten clones hold approximately 0.7% of the sample.

The TCR originated in a woman aged 25-40 years with type 1 diabetes. The chain links TRBV6-5 with TRBJ2-7; a tentative D match to TRBD1 spans 6 bases. Source material: central memory CD4+ T cells from blood. CDR3 reads: CASSPPTGYEQYF. The nucleotides are TGTGCCAGCAGTCCGCCGACAGGATACGAGCAGTACTTC.